One and the same sample provided the 21 T cell receptor beta chains below, sequenced in a study of blood T cell repertoires in COVID-19. Measured with immunoSEQ multiplex PCR; TCRdb has only the in-frame clones, and not every one. The table includes 90,000 to 150,000 clones, more than 80% detected once. Sequencing input: peripheral blood. These receptors were obtained from a man aged 65-85 years with active or convalescent COVID-19.

The chain uses TRBV18 and TRBJ2-3; 13 positions agree with TRBD2. The V gene end was trimmed by 5 bases and the J gene end by 3 bases; junction bases not matched to a gene: 5. From germline, CDR1 is KGHSH and CDR2 LQKENI. The length of the CDR3 is 16 residues. The CDR3 nucleotides are TGTGCCAGCTCAGCCGGACTAGCGGGAGAGACAGATACGCAGTATTTT. Its translation is CASSAGLAGETDTQYF.

V is TRBV6-5 and J is TRBJ1-2; D is undetermined. Deletions cut 7 bases from V and 8 bases from J, with 14 bases between. In germline, CDR1 is MNHEY, CDR2 SVGAGI. The CDR3 loop spans 12 amino acids. CDR3 coding DNA: TGTGCCAGCACCTCGGACGGAGGCGGCTACACCTTC. Its protein is CASTSDGGGYTF.

V gene TRBV3-1 (or the pseudogene TRBV3-2) combines with J gene TRBJ2-3, with no clear D. The germline V gene encodes CDR1 LGHDT and CDR2 YNNKEL (reference sequence). Trimming took 1 base from V and 6 from J, leaving 8 bases between them. This CDR3 comprises 13 residues. Here the CDR3 reads CASSQGGLDTQYF. CDR3 nucleotides: TGTGCCAGCAGCCAAGGAGGCCTGGATACGCAGTATTTT.

The V call is TRBV6-5, the J call TRBJ2-1; the match to TRBD2 covers 8 bases. The ends lost 6 bases at V and 2 bases at J; junction bases unmatched: 0. Germline V gene sequence: CDR1 MNHEY, CDR2 SVGAGI. CDR3 size: 13 residues. DNA for the CDR3: TGTGCCAGCAGGACTAGCGCCTACAATGAGCAGTTCTTC. Protein: CASRTSAYNEQFF.

This sequence joins TRBV18 and TRBJ1-1; maybe TRBD1 (6 bases). Germline-derived CDR1 and CDR2 are KGHSH and LQKENI. The CDR3 has 17 amino acids. V was clipped by 2 bases and J by 0 bases, with 16 bases between them. Written as DNA, the CDR3 is TGTGCCAGCTCACCAATGGCCGGGACAAATATGAACACTGAAGCTTTCTTT. Its protein is CASSPMAGTNMNTEAFF.

This chain connects TRBV10-3 to TRBJ2-5; TRBD2 agrees at 7 bases. The CDR3 has 15 amino acids. Germline loops: CDR1 ENHRY, CDR2 SYGVKD. J gave up 5 bases and V 0 bases, and 6 bases lay outside the gene matches. CDR3 in amino acids: CAISESGQAGETQYF. For the CDR3, the DNA is TGTGCCATCAGTGAGTCGGGCCAAGCGGGGGAGACCCAGTACTTC.

CDR3 residues: CAWSVKAGVEETQYF. The CDR3 nucleotides are TGTGCCTGGAGTGTAAAAGCGGGAGTAGAAGAGACCCAGTACTTC. J is TRBJ2-5 and V is TRBV30, with TRBD2 matching 8 bases. The germline V gene encodes CDR1 GTSNPN and CDR2 SVGIG (reference sequence). The CDR3 length is 15 residues. With V trimmed by 0 bases and J by 3 bases, 6 bases remained unmatched.

The chain employs TRBV15 and TRBJ1-2, with 8 positions matching TRBD1. The V gene end was trimmed by 4 bases and the J gene end by 0 bases; junction bases not matched to a gene: 4. Germline values: CDR1 LNHNV, CDR2 YYDKDF (reference sequence). CDR3 size: 15 residues. CDR3: CATSILQGANYGYTF. CDR3 nucleotide sequence: TGTGCCACCAGCATCTTACAGGGGGCTAACTATGGCTACACCTTC.

This chain joins TRBV28 and TRBJ2-1, with D unclear. The germline CDR1 and CDR2 sequences are MDHEN and SYDVKM. V was clipped by 5 bases and J by 4 bases, with 15 bases between them. This CDR3 spans 15 amino acids. The CDR3: CASSPRFRSYNEQFF. The DNA of the CDR3 is TGTGCCAGCAGTCCTAGGTTTCGATCTTACAATGAGCAGTTCTTC.

This clone was seen only once. The rearrangement joins TRBV30 to TRBJ1-2, with D tentatively TRBD1 (6 bases). V lost 2 bases and J 2 bases, leaving 24 bases between the germline ends. This CDR3 is built from 18 residues. The germline gives CDR1 GTSNPN, CDR2 SVGIG (reference sequence). The CDR3 sequence is CAWSPIGQIKGPNYGYTF. The CDR3, as DNA: TGTGCCTGGAGTCCGATCGGACAGATTAAAGGTCCAAACTATGGCTACACCTTC.

The V call is TRBV5-1, the J call TRBJ2-1, with TRBD1 matching 11 bases. The CDR3 runs 16 residues. In germline, CDR1 is SGHRS, CDR2 YFSETQ. Trimming took 3 bases from V and 4 from J; bases not matched to a gene: 6. This CDR3 reads CASSSPDRGRYNEQFF. The CDR3 bases are TGCGCCAGCAGCTCCCCGGACAGGGGGCGGTACAATGAGCAGTTCTTC.

The J gene is TRBJ2-1, the V gene TRBV10-1; the D is unclear. Trimming removed 5 bases at V and 9 bases at J, with 29 bases between. Germline V CDR1 and CDR2: WNHNN, SYGVQD (reference sequence). This CDR3 is 18 amino acids long. CDR3 sequence: CASSSAPAKPVLQSEQFF. The CDR3 nucleotides read TGCGCCAGCAGTAGCGCTCCGGCAAAACCGGTGTTACAAAGTGAGCAGTTCTTC.

The chain is built from TRBV30 and TRBJ1-4; 7 nucleotides align to TRBD1. The CDR3 covers 15 residues. Germline V gene data show CDR1 as GTSNPN and CDR2 as SVGIG (reference sequence). J gave up 4 bases and V 3 bases, and 8 bases lay outside the gene matches. The CDR3 DNA is TGTGCCTGGAGCGTCAAGGGGGCTGGTAATGAAAAACTGTTTTTT. Its protein is CAWSVKGAGNEKLFF.

The J gene is TRBJ1-1, the V gene TRBV12-3 or TRBV12-4; no clear D gene. CDR3 length: 12 residues. The V end lost 3 bases, the J end lost 2 bases, and 4 bases lay between the germline ends. The CDR3 spells CASSFSNTEAFF. For the CDR3, the DNA is TGTGCCAGCAGTTTTAGTAACACTGAAGCTTTCTTT.

V and J are TRBV6-1 and TRBJ2-7; 12 bases fit TRBD2. The germline V gene has CDR1 MNHNS and CDR2 SASEGT. The CDR3 length is 15 residues. J gave up 7 bases and V 1 base, and 5 bases lay outside the gene matches. CDR3 in amino acids: CASSEGLAGVWEQYF. The CDR3, as DNA: TGTGCCAGCAGTGAAGGACTAGCGGGAGTTTGGGAGCAGTACTTC.

The chain combines TRBV6-4 with TRBJ1-2, with a tentative D call TRBD1 (5 bases). This CDR3 contains 14 residues. V shed 4 bases and J shed 0 bases, with 9 bases lying between them. Germline V gene data show CDR1 as MRHNA and CDR2 as SNTAGT. The CDR3 coding sequence is TGTGCCAGCAGTGCGACAGTCTCTAACTATGGCTACACCTTC. As protein: CASSATVSNYGYTF.

The genes are TRBV5-4 and TRBJ2-4; 8 bases align to TRBD1. The V and J ends lost 7 bases and 1 base, in that order; junction bases with no gene match: 4. This CDR3 region has 14 residues. Germline V CDR1 and CDR2: SGHNT, YYREEE (reference sequence). The CDR3 bases are TGTGCCAGCGCGAACAGGGGGGCCAAAAACATTCAGTACTTC. Translation gives CASANRGAKNIQYF.

The rearrangement joins TRBV27 to TRBJ2-7, with 7 bases fitting TRBD1. V lost 5 bases, J lost 6 bases, and 10 bases stayed unmatched. The CDR3 sequence is 14 residues long. CDR1 is MNHEY, CDR2 SMNVEV, per germline (reference sequence). In nucleotides, the CDR3 is TGTGCCAGCAGTACGAACAGGGGAGCTGTCGAGCAGTACTTC. This sequence encodes CASSTNRGAVEQYF.

The gene calls are TRBV28 and TRBJ1-2; D is uncertain. The germline V and J ends were trimmed by 7 bases and 8 bases, with 20 bases remaining between them. CDR3 length: 14 residues. Germline V CDR1 and CDR2: MDHEN, SYDVKM. The CDR3 DNA is TGTGCCAGCACTCAAGGACGGACGCGGAGGGGCTACACCTTC. Its protein is CASTQGRTRRGYTF.

The V gene is TRBV19, the J gene TRBJ2-3; D remains unclear. Germline CDR1 LNHDA, CDR2 SQIVND (reference sequence). The CDR3 totals 15 residues. The V end was cut by 2 bases, the J end by 2 bases, with 11 bases between. CDR3 DNA: TGTGCCAGTAGTATAATGGCGGTAAACACAGATACGCAGTATTTT. Translated: CASSIMAVNTDTQYF.

The gene calls are TRBV29-1 and TRBJ2-7; the match to TRBD1 covers 7 bases. CDR1 and CDR2 (germline): SQVTM, ANQGSEA. The CDR3 spans 13 residues. After removal of 0 bases from V and 3 bases from J, the junction contained 2 bases not matched to a gene. The CDR3 nucleotides read TGCAGCGTTGAAGAGGCAGGGGGCTACGAGCAGTACTTC. Encoded protein: CSVEEAGGYEQYF.